This T cell receptor (beta chain) was retrieved from a study of T cells in Graves' hyperthyroidism and ophthalmopathy. The length of the CDR3 is 16 residues. Germline assignment: CDR1 KGHDR and CDR2 SFDVKD. Trimming at V came to 5 bases and at J to 7 bases, leaving 11 bases not matched to a gene. Researchers took RNA transcripts and amplified the TCR beta CDR3 regions from them. First-round RT-PCR with HTBI primers amplified the TCR CDR3 region. From the multiplex PCR reads, TCRdb called clonotypes with MiXCR, one entry per CDR3 protein. The data show around 450,000 distinct CDR3 sequences, around 16% seen once. The sample holds many counts of this clonotype.

The V and J genes are TRBV24-1 and TRBJ2-2, with 8 positions matching TRBD1. What was sequenced was blood. The receptor's source is a woman younger than 35 with Graves' hyperthyroidism. CDR3 DNA sequence: TGTGCCACCAGTGTGGGGGGCAGGGGGCGTGACGGGGAGCTGTTTTTT. Its translation: CATSVGGRGRDGELFF.